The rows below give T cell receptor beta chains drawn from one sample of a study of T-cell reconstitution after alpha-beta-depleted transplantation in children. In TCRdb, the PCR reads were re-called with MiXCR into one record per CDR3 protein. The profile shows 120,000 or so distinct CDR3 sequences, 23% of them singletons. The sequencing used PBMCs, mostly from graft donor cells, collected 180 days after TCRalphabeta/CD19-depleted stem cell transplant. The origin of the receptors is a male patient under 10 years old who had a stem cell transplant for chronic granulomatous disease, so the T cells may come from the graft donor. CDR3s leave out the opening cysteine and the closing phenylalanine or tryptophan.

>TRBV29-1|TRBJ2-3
SVEESWQGAKDTQY
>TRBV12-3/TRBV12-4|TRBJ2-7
ASSPGTYSSYEQY
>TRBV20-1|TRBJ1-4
SAGQGVEKLF
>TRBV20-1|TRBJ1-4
SASVFGPSNEKLF
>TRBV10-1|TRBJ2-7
ASSPGTSPSEQY
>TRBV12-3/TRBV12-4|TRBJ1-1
ASSLVPIVNTEAF
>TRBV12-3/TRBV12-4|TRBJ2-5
ASSRGETQY
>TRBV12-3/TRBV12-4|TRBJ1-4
ASRDIGNEKLF
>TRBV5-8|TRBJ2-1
ASRQQSSYNEQF
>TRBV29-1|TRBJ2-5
SVERLETQY
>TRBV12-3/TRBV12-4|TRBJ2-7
ASSLGGLGHYEQY
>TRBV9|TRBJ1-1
ASSQGQNTEAF
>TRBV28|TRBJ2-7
ASSLPLPNEQY
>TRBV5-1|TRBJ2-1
ASSTLAPGSYNEQF
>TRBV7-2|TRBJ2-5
ASSSTHTLVH
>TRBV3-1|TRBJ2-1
ASSQVSGRDVRNEQF
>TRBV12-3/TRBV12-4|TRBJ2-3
ASRERTSGTDTQY
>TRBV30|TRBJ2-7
ALSPLGGLSYEQY
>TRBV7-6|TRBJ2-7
ASSSSSGTYEQY
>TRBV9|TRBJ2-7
ASSPGQGLSSYEQY
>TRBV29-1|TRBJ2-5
SVVPGAMETQY
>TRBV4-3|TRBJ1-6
ASSQAGGGSPLH
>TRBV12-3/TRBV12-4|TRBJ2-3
ASSRSGGASTDTQY
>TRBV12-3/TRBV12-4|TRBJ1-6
ATRLDRSSPLH
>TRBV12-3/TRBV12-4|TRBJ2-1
ASSSPQKYNEQF